These 14 T cell receptor beta chains came from one sample sequenced in a study of regulatory T cells in long-lasting Graves disease. Researchers made TCR beta libraries by using iRepertoire HTBI primers and running Arm-PCR on CDR3 regions. TCRdb called the multiplex PCR reads again in MiXCR, with one record for every CDR3 protein. The sample has some 250,000 distinct CDR3 sequences, around 18% seen once. Time point defined: newly diagnosed GD, antithyroid drugs for less than 3 months. Scientists built the TCR library using RNA that was extracted from PBMCs. These sequences were also reported in another study, on T cells in Graves' hyperthyroidism and ophthalmopathy.

The starting material was peripheral blood mononuclear cells (PBMCs), obtained at new diagnosis, from a patient treated with antithyroid drugs. The receptors here all came from a woman in her thirties with Graves disease.

The chain has TRBV12-3 or TRBV12-4 and TRBJ1-6; weak D call: TRBD1 (6 bases). The V end was cut by 6 bases, the J end by 7 bases, with 13 bases between. There are 14 residues in the CDR3. In DNA form, the CDR3 reads TGTGCCAGCAGGAGGACAGATGACAATTCACCCCTCCACTTT. Amino acid sequence: CASRRTDDNSPLHF.

The rearrangement uses TRBV7-9 and TRBJ2-7; tentatively, D is TRBD2 (5 bases). Germline CDR1 and CDR2: SEHNR and FQNEAQ (reference sequence). The CDR3 spans 16 residues. V was shortened by 3 bases and J by 2 bases, with 17 bases between the two germline ends. The CDR3 loop reads CASSLILGDSAYEQYF. For the CDR3, the DNA is TGTGCCAGCAGCTTGATCTTGGGAGATTCCGCCTACGAGCAGTACTTC.

There are a few counts of this clonotype. The V and J genes are TRBV7-2 and TRBJ2-2; TRBD1 is a possible D gene (6 bases). CDR1 is SGHTA, CDR2 FQGNSA, per germline. The CDR3 runs 15 residues. Trimming removed 4 bases from V and 7 bases from J, with 16 bases in between. The CDR3 loop reads CASSSMRDTGGELFF. As DNA, the CDR3 is TGTGCCAGCAGCTCTATGAGGGACACCGGCGGGGAGCTGTTTTTT.

Ten or more counts support this clonotype. The chain combines TRBV7-2 with TRBJ2-5; TRBD2 agrees at 7 bases. V shed 3 bases and J 5 bases; nucleotides not matched to a gene: 3. The CDR3 spans 13 residues. Looked up from germline, CDR1 is SGHTA and CDR2 is FQGNSA. In DNA form, the CDR3 reads TGTGCCAGCAGCTTCTGGGGGGGGGAGACCCAGTACTTC. The encoded protein is CASSFWGGETQYF.

This clonotype has ten or more counts. The chain has TRBV6-1 and TRBJ2-1; the match to TRBD2 covers 7 bases. Germline CDR1 and CDR2: MNHNS and SASEGT. The V and J ends lost 8 bases and 2 bases, in that order; junction bases with no gene match: 6. This CDR3 has 14 residues. CDR3 nucleotide sequence: TGTGCCAGCTACCGGGACTACCCCTACAATGAGCAGTTCTTC. Translating it yields CASYRDYPYNEQFF.

Ten or more counts support this clonotype. The rearrangement joins TRBV13 to TRBJ1-1; the D is unclear. The CDR3 contains 12 residues. Germline V gene lookup returns CDR1 PRHDT and CDR2 FYEKMQ (reference sequence). V was cut by 8 bases and J by 1 base, with 8 bases left in between. The CDR3 DNA is TGTGCCAGCTGCGAGGGGAACACTGAAGCTTTCTTT. It specifies CASCEGNTEAFF.

This clonotype came up many times. The chain recombines TRBV7-9 with TRBJ2-5; 7 bases match TRBD2. V lost 5 bases to trimming and J lost 4 bases; unmatched junction nucleotides: 10. The CDR3 covers 15 residues. Germline V lookup: CDR1 SEHNR, CDR2 FQNEAQ (reference sequence). For the CDR3, the DNA is TGTGCCAGCAGCCCGGGGCGGGGGTTGGGAGAGACCCAGTACTTC. It specifies CASSPGRGLGETQYF. Full variable domain (missing parts from reference TRBV7-9 and TRBJ2-5): DTGVSQNPRHKITKRGQNVTFRCDPISEHNRLYWYRQTLGQGPEFLTYFQNEAQLEKSRLLSDRFSAERPKGSFSTLEIQRTEQGDSAMYLCASSPGRGLGETQYFGPGTRLLVL.

There are many counts of this clonotype. V gene TRBV18 combines with J gene TRBJ2-7; D uncertain. CDR3 length equals 14 residues. Trimming stripped 0 bases from V and 2 bases from J, with 8 bases between. Germline CDR1 is KGHSH and CDR2 is LQKENI. CDR3 nucleotides: TGTGCCAGCTCACCACCCTCCGTTACCTACGAGCAGTACTTC. It specifies CASSPPSVTYEQYF.

The chain is built from TRBV5-4 and TRBJ1-6; D remains ambiguous. The CDR3 spans 13 residues. Germline CDR1 SGHNT, CDR2 YYREEE (reference sequence). Trimming removed 6 bases from V and 7 bases from J, with 11 bases in between. The CDR3 loop reads CASKGDPNSPLHF. The DNA for the CDR3 is TGTGCCAGCAAGGGAGACCCGAATTCACCCCTCCACTTT.

This clonotype was detected a few times. This may stem from a read error, because a much larger clone lies one nucleotide away. The gene calls are TRBV6-2 or TRBV6-3 and TRBJ1-2, with D unresolved. The CDR3 runs to 11 residues. Between the trimmed V and J ends, which lost 2 bases and 10 bases, there was a span of 8 bases. Germline CDR1 is MNHEY and CDR2 is SVGEGT. Here the CDR3 DNA reads TGTGCCAGCAGTTACGGGCCTACCTACACCTTC. Residues: CASSYGPTYTF.

This clonotype was observed many times. The chain recombines TRBV4-1 with TRBJ1-1, with D perhaps matching TRBD1 (5 bases). Germline values: CDR1 MGHRA, CDR2 YSYEKL. V dropped 4 bases and J dropped 1 base, with 19 bases sitting between them. The CDR3 totals 17 residues. CDR3 bases: TGCGCCAGCAGCCGCCCTGGGGCGGGGGGAGAGAACACTGAAGCTTTCTTT. It codes for CASSRPGAGGENTEAFF.

This clonotype was counted only a few times. A read error may produce the germline difference seen at one junction end. The chain couples TRBV6-2 or TRBV6-3 to TRBJ2-1, with TRBD2 matching over 7 bases. Per germline, CDR1 MNHEY and CDR2 SVGEGT. CDR3 length: 17 residues. The CDR3 nucleotides are TGTGCCAGCACGCAATCTAGCGGCCAAAGCTCCTACAATGAGCAGCTCTTC. This sequence encodes CASTQSSGQSSYNEQLF.

This clonotype was observed at least ten times. V usage is TRBV5-1 and J usage is TRBJ2-6, with 7 bases identical to TRBD2. CDR1 is SGHRS, CDR2 YFSETQ, per germline. V shed 4 bases and J 0 bases; nucleotides not matched to a gene: 7. The CDR3 contains 17 residues. This CDR3 reads CASSPPGGTSGANVLTF. CDR3 sequence (DNA): TGCGCCAGCAGCCCACCCGGGGGGACCTCTGGGGCCAACGTCCTGACTTTC.

This clonotype was seen ten or more times. Here the CDR3 reads CASSEQQGAPYGYTF. CDR3 nucleotides: TGTGCCAGCAGTGAACAACAGGGAGCGCCCTATGGCTACACCTTC. The chain carries TRBV2 and TRBJ1-2; the D gene is possibly TRBD1 (6 bases). The length of the CDR3 is 15 residues. Germline V lookup: CDR1 SNHLY, CDR2 FYNNEI. V lost 2 bases and J 4 bases, leaving 14 bases between the germline ends. The variable domain in full, with the rest retrieved from reference TRBV2 and TRBJ1-2, is EPEVTQTPSHQVTQMGQEVILRCVPISNHLYFYWYRQILGQKVEFLVSFYNNEISEKSEIFDDQFSVERPDGSNFTLKIRSTKLEDSAMYFCASSEQQGAPYGYTFGSGTRLTVV.